What follows are 12 T cell receptor beta chains derived from one specimen sequenced in a study of T cell responses to AZD1222 COVID-19 vaccine. Profiling relied on immunoSEQ multiplex PCR, and the TCRdb table lists in-frame clones only, not all of them. The repertoire holds approximately 61,000 clones, with 81% as singletons. The source material was peripheral blood, sampled 28 days after the second AZD1222 dose. The receptors originated from an adult who received the AZD1222 COVID-19 vaccine.

This clone was seen a handful of times. The V and J genes are TRBV7-9 and TRBJ2-7; D possibly corresponds to TRBD1 (6 bases). V lost 2 bases to trimming and J lost 2 bases, with 7 bases between them. Germline CDR1 and CDR2: SEHNR and FQNEAQ (reference sequence). CDR3 length: 13 amino acids. The CDR3 bases are TGTGCCAGCAGCTTACAGGGGCCCTACGAGCAGTACTTC. Translating gives CASSLQGPYEQYF.

V is TRBV28 and J is TRBJ2-4; D gene uncertain. There are 14 residues in the CDR3. Germline CDR1 is MDHEN and CDR2 is SYDVKM. V lost 2 bases to trimming and J lost 0 bases, with 5 bases between them. The CDR3 loop is CASSLRLAKNIQYF. The CDR3 DNA reads as TGTGCCAGCAGTTTACGGCTAGCCAAAAACATTCAGTACTTC. Full variable domain (remainder filled in from reference TRBV28 and TRBJ2-4): DVKVTQSSRYLVKRTGEKVFLECVQDMDHENMFWYRQDPGLGLRLIYFSYDVKMKEKGDIPEGYSVSREKKERFSLILESASTNQTSMYLCASSLRLAKNIQYFGAGTRLSVL.

This chain uses TRBV28 with TRBJ2-7; 8 nucleotides align to TRBD2. The CDR3 has 15 residues. V lost 7 bases and J lost 4; bases outside the gene matches: 12. Germline loops: CDR1 MDHEN, CDR2 SYDVKM. The CDR3 region is CASIRSGLGSYEQYF. The DNA for the CDR3 is TGTGCCAGCATTAGATCGGGACTAGGATCTTACGAGCAGTACTTC.

In DNA, the CDR3 is TGTGCCAGCTCGACCCGGGGTAGGGATGGCTACACCTTC. This encodes CASSTRGRDGYTF. The chain uses TRBV27 and TRBJ1-2; no firm D call. V shed 8 bases and J shed 6 bases, with 16 bases lying between them. Germline assignment: CDR1 MNHEY and CDR2 SMNVEV (reference sequence). There are 13 residues in the CDR3.

This chain joins TRBV5-1 and TRBJ2-1, with TRBD2 as a possible D gene (6 bases). Trimming pared 0 bases from V and 7 bases from J, leaving 14 bases between. This CDR3 contains 15 residues. Germline V gene data show CDR1 as SGHRS and CDR2 as YFSETQ. The CDR3 sequence: CASSLGGDARNEQFF. DNA of the CDR3: TGCGCCAGCAGCTTGGGCGGGGATGCTAGAAATGAGCAGTTCTTC.

The CDR3 protein is CAISPGQGANYEQYF. CDR3 nucleotides: TGTGCCATCAGCCCCGGACAGGGGGCTAACTACGAGCAGTACTTC. V is TRBV10-3 and J is TRBJ2-7; TRBD1 matches 11 bases. J gave up 3 bases and V 6 bases, and 7 bases lay outside the gene matches. The CDR3 length is 15 residues. Germline V gene sequence: CDR1 ENHRY, CDR2 SYGVKD.

With regard to this clone: Germline is not matched at one junction end, which may reflect a read error. The chain is built from TRBV27 and TRBJ2-7, with 10 positions matching TRBD2. Germline V lookup: CDR1 MNHEY, CDR2 SMNVEV (reference sequence). The CDR3 runs 19 residues. The CDR3 loop is CTSSLVWLAGAPSTYEQYF. For the CDR3, the DNA is TGTACCAGCAGTTTAGTTTGGCTAGCGGGAGCCCCCTCGACCTACGAGCAGTACTTC.

The gene calls are TRBV27 and TRBJ2-7, with TRBD2 identical over 9 bases. CDR1 is MNHEY and CDR2 is SMNVEV in the germline V gene (reference sequence). Germline trimming cut 6 bases from V and 6 bases from J; bases unmatched to any gene: 9. The CDR3 extends over 14 amino acids. CDR3: CASSYAGGGGEQYF. The CDR3, as DNA: TGTGCCAGCAGCTACGCGGGAGGGGGCGGCGAGCAGTACTTC.

This chain links TRBV6-5 with TRBJ1-4; 9 bases align to TRBD1. The CDR3 contains 13 residues. Trimming took 4 bases from V and 10 from J; bases not matched to a gene: 4. Per the germline V gene, CDR1 is MNHEY and CDR2 is SVGAGI. CDR3 nucleotides: TGTGCCAGCAGTTCCGACAGGGGGGGAAAACTGTTTTTT. Translated: CASSSDRGGKLFF.

This clone was detected only a few times. The gene calls are TRBV29-1 and TRBJ2-7; D unclear. The germline V gene has CDR1 SQVTM and CDR2 ANQGSEA. The CDR3 is 14 residues long. With 6 bases removed from V and 2 bases from J, the gap between germline ends came to 17 bases. CDR3 residues: CSVNTERGPYEQYF. The CDR3 bases are TGCAGCGTAAACACAGAAAGAGGTCCCTACGAGCAGTACTTC.

Details on this clone: An end of the junction differs from the germline gene, which may be a read error. The chain couples TRBV20-1 to TRBJ1-2; D gene ambiguous. Germline values: CDR1 DFQATT, CDR2 SNEGSKA (reference sequence). This CDR3 is 8 amino acids long. The CDR3 loop reads CSANRRLF. In nucleotides, the CDR3 is TGCAGTGCTAATAGACGGCTATTC.

The chain is built from TRBV19 and TRBJ2-3, with D maybe TRBD1 (5 bases). The V end lost 2 bases, the J end lost 4 bases, and 13 bases lay between the germline ends. Germline CDR1 is LNHDA and CDR2 is SQIVND (reference sequence). The CDR3 loop spans 15 amino acids. CDR3: CASSIRAQAADTQYF. DNA for the CDR3: TGTGCCAGTAGTATAAGGGCACAGGCAGCAGATACGCAGTATTTT.